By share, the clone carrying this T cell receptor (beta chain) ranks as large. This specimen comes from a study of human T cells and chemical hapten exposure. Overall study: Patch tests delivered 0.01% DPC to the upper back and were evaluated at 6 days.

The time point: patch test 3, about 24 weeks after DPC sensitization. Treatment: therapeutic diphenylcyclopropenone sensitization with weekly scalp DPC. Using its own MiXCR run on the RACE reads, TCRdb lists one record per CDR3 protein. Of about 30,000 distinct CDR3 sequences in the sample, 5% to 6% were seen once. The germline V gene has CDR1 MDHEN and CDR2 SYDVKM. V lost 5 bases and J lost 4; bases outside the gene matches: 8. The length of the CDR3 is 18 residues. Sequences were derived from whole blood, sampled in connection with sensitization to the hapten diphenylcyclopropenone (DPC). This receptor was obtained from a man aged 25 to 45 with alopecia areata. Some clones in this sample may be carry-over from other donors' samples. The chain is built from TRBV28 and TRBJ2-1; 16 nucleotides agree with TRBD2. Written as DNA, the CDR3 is TGTGCCAGCAGTCAGGGACTAGCGGGAGGGCCCGGTTACAATGAGCAGTTCTTC. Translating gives CASSQGLAGGPGYNEQFF.